This TCR beta chain was documented in a study of response to subunit inactivated influenza vaccine. Study-wide findings and caveats: Only a handful of new T cells, the authors suggested, are recruited with each seasonal influenza vaccination.

In regard to this clonotype: Its antigen is unidentified.

TCRdb reanalysed the RT-PCR reads using MiXCR and keeps one entry per CDR3 protein. Of over 800,000 distinct CDR3 sequences listed, around 21% were seen once; the top ten hold roughly a tenth. The TCR was taken from a man over 45 who received an inactivated influenza vaccine. The source was PBMCs from blood, collected more than 4 days after vaccination.

CDR3 DNA sequence: TGCAGTGCTAGAGACTTCAGGGTTGGAAACACCATATATTTT. It translates to CSARDFRVGNTIYF. The rearrangement links TRBV20-1 to TRBJ1-3, with TRBD1 as a possible D gene (5 bases). CDR3 length: 14 amino acids. V was cut by 0 bases and J by 3 bases, with 9 bases left in between. Per the germline V gene, CDR1 is DFQATT and CDR2 is SNEGSKA (reference sequence).